Detailed here is one T cell receptor (beta chain). Antigen: not known. The sample originates from a study of CD8+CD57+ T cells in acquired aplastic anemia. About the study: Each DNA sample taken from sorted CD4+ and CD8+ cells came to about 3.2 ug on average.

Patients selected for sequencing had displayed CD8+CD57+ cell expansion by flow cytometry. Profiles of TCR beta VDJ and CDR3 were generated from a genomic DNA template. One entry per CDR3 protein, called by TCRdb with MiXCR from the reads. The profile shows roughly 200,000 distinct CDR3 sequences, roughly three fifths of them singletons. Study-level points and caveats: Found in both controls and patients were almost 30 CD8+ CDR3 sequences.

Germline trimming cut 7 bases from V and 0 bases from J; bases unmatched to any gene: 5. CDR1 and CDR2 (germline): DFQATT, SNEGSKA (reference sequence). CDR3 length: 13 amino acids. This clonotype was sampled from a human donor with aplastic anemia. The gene calls are TRBV20-1 and TRBJ1-1; 7 bases line up with TRBD1. The sample consisted of sorted CD4+, CD8+, or CD8+CD57+ T cells (not recorded which) from PBMCs. Here the CDR3 reads CSGTGDMNTEAFF. The CDR3 DNA is TGCAGTGGGACAGGAGACATGAACACTGAAGCTTTCTTT.